This TCR beta chain was observed in a study of shared clonotypes between healthy human individuals. Points from the study as a whole: Naive subsets typically showed greater estimated richness than memory subsets.

The germline gives CDR1 SGHRS, CDR2 YFSETQ. V was clipped by 2 bases and J by 7 bases; unmatched bases: 6. The CDR3 runs to 15 residues. Details on this clone: No antigen is known for it.

Only in-frame clones appear in the TCRdb table, and some are missing; sequencing was by immunoSEQ multiplex PCR. The sample has 2 million to 2.5 million clones, just under 95% seen once. Subsets obtained from CD4+ cells comprised CD45RA+ naive and CD45RA-negative memory cells. The J gene is TRBJ2-2, the V gene TRBV5-1, with TRBD1 matching over 9 bases. The sequence came from a man between 18 and 35 years old in good health. Some clones in this sample may be carry-over from other donors' samples. The sequenced sample consisted of naive CD4+ T cells from PBMCs. The subset: CD45RA+ positively selected. The CDR3 sequence is CASSFVTGGGGELFF. CDR3 DNA: TGCGCCAGCAGCTTCGTTACAGGGGGCGGCGGGGAGCTGTTTTTT.